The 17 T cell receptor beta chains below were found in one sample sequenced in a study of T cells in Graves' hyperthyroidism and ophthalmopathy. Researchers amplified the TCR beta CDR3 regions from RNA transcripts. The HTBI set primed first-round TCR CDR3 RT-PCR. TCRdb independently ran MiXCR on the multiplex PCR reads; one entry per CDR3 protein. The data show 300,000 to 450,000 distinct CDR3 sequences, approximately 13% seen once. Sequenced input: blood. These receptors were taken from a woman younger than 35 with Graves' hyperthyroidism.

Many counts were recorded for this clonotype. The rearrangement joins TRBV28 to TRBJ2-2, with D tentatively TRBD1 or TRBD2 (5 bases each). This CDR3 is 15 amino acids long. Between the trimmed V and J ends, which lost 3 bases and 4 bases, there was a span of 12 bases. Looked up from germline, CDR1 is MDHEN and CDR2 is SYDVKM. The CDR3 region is CASSFSGGTTGELFF. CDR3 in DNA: TGTGCCAGCAGTTTTTCTGGGGGTACCACCGGGGAGCTGTTTTTT.

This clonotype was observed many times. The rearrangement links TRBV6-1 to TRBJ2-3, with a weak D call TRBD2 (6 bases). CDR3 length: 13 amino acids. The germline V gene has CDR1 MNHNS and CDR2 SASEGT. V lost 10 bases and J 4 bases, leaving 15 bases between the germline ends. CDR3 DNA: TGTGCCACCCGGGGGACGGCGTCAGATACGCAGTATTTT. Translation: CATRGTASDTQYF.

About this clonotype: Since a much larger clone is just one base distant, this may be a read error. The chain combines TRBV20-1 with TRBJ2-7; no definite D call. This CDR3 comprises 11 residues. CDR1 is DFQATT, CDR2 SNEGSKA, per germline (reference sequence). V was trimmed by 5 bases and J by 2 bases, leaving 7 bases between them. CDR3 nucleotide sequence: TGCAGTGCTGAGATTCCCTACGAGCAGTACTTC. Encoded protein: CSAEIPYEQYF.

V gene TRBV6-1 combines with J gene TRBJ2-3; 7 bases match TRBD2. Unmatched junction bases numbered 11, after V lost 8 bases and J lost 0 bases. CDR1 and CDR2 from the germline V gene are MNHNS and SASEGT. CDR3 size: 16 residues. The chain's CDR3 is CASFPFGRGSTDTQYF. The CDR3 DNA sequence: TGTGCCAGCTTCCCATTCGGGCGGGGGAGCACAGATACGCAGTATTTT.

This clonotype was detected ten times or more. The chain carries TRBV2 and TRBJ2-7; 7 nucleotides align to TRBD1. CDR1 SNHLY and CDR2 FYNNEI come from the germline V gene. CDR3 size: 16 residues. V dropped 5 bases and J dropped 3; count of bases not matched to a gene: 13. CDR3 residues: CASSSTDRPPFYEQYF. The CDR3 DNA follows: TGTGCCAGCAGTTCGACGGACAGGCCGCCTTTCTACGAGCAGTACTTC. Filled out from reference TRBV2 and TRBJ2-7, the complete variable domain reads EPEVTQTPSHQVTQMGQEVILRCVPISNHLYFYWYRQILGQKVEFLVSFYNNEISEKSEIFDDQFSVERPDGSNFTLKIRSTKLEDSAMYFCASSSTDRPPFYEQYFGPGTRLTVT.

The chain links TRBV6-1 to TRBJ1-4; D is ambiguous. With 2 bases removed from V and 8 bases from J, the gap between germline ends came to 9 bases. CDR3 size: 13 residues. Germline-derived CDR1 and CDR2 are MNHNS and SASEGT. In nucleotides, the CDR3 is TGTGCCAGCAGTGAAAGTAGGAGAGAAAAACTGTTTTTT. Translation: CASSESRREKLFF.

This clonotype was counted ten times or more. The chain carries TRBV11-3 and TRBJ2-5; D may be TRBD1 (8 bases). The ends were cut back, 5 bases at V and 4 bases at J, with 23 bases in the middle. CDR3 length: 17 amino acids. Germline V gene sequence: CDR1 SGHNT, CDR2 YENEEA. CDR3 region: CASSLRTGQGGGETQYF. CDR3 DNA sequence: TGTGCCAGCAGCCTAAGAACCGGACAGGGAGGGGGAGAGACCCAGTACTTC.

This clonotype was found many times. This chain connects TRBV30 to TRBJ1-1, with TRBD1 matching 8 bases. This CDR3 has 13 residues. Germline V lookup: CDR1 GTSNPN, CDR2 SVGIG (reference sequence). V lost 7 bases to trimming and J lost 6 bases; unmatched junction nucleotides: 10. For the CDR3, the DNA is TGTGCCTACAGGGGGGGCAGAACCTCTGAAGCTTTCTTT. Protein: CAYRGGRTSEAFF.

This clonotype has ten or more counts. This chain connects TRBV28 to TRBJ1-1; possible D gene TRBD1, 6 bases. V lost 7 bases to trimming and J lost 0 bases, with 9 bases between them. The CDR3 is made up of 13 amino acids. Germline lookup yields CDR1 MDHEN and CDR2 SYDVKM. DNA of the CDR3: TGTGCCAGCAAAACAGGGATGAACACTGAAGCTTTCTTT. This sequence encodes CASKTGMNTEAFF.

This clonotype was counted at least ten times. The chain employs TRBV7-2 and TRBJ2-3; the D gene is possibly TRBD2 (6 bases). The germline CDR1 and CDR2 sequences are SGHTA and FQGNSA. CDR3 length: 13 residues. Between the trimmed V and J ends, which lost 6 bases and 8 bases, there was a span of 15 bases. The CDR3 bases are TGTGCCAGCAGTAGACTAGAGATGGTTACGCAGTATTTT. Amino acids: CASSRLEMVTQYF. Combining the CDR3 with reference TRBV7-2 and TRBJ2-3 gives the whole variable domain GAGVSQSPSNKVTEKGKDVELRCDPISGHTALYWYRQSLGQGLEFLIYFQGNSAPDKSGLPSDRFSAERTGGSVSTLTIQRTQQEDSAVYLCASSRLEMVTQYFGPGTRLTVL.

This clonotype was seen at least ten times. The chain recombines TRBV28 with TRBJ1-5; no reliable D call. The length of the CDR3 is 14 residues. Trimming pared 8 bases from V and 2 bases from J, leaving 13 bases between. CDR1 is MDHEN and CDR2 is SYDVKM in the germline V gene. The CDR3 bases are TGTGCCAGCCTTCGCCGGGGTCGCAATCAGCCCCAGCATTTT. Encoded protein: CASLRRGRNQPQHF.

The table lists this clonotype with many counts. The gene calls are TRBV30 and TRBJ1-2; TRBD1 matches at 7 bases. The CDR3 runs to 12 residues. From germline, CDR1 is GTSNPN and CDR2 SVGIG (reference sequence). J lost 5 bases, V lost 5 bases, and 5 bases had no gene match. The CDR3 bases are TGTGCCTGGGGTGAACAGGGGTATGGCTACACCTTC. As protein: CAWGEQGYGYTF.

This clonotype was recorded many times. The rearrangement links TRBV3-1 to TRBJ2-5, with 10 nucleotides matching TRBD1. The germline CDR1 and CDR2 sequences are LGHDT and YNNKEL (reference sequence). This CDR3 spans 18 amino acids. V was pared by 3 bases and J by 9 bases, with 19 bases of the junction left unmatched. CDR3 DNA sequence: TGTGCCAGCAGCCACGCTCCCGCGACAGGGGGCTATCGTGGGGCCCAGTACTTC. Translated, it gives CASSHAPATGGYRGAQYF.

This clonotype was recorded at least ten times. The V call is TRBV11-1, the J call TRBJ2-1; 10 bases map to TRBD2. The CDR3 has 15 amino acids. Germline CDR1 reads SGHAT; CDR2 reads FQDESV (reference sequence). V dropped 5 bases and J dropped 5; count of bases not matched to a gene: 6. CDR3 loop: CASSAGLAANNEQFF. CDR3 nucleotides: TGTGCCAGCAGCGCCGGACTAGCGGCAAACAATGAGCAGTTCTTC.

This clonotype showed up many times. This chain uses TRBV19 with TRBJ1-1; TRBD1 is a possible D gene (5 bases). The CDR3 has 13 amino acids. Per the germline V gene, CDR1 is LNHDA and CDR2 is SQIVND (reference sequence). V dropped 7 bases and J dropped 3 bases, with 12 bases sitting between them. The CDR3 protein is CASTQGRYTEAFF. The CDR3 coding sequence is TGTGCCAGTACCCAGGGAAGGTACACTGAAGCTTTCTTT.

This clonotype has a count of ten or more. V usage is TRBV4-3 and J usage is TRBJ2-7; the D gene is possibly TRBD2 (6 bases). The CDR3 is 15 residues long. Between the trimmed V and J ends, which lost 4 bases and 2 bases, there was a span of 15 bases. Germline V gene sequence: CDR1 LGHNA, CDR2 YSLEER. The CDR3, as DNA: TGCGCCAGCAGCCCAGATCCCGGGACTGCCTACGAGCAGTACTTC. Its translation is CASSPDPGTAYEQYF.

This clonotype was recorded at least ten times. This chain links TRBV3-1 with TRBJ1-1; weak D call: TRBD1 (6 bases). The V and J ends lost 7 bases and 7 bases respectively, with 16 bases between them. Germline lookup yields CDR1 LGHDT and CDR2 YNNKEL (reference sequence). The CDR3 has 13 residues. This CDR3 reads CASTMDRMDEAFF. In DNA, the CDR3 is TGTGCCAGCACCATGGACAGAATGGATGAAGCTTTCTTT.